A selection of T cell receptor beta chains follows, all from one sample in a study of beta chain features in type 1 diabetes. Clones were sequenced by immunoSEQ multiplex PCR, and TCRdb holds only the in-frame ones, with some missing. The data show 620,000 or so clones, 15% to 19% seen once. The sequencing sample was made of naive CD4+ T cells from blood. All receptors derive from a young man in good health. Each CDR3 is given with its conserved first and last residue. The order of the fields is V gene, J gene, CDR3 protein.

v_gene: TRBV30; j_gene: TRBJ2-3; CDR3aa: CAWNQDRPGDTQYF
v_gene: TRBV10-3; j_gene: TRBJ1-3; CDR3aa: CAIRRVYSGNTIYF
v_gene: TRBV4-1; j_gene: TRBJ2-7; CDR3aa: CASSQDRYEQYF
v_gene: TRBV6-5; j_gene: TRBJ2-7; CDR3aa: CASSREDRTYEQYF
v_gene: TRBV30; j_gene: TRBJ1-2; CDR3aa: CAWGQGFYGYTF
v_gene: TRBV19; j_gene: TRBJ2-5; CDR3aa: CASSIGGETQYF
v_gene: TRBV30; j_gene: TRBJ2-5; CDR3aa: CAWSVSSQETQYF
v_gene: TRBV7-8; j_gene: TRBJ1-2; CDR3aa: CASSLANHNYGYTF
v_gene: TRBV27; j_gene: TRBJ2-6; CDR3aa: CASSFRQGGTGANVLTF
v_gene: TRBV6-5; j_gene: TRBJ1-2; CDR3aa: CASRRVEGGHYGYTF
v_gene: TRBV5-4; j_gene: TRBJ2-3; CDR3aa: CASSLATTDTQYF
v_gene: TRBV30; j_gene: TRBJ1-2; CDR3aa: CAWTRDSVYGYTF
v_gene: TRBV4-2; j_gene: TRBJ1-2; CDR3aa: CASSNWAALGTDGYTF
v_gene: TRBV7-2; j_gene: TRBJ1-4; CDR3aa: CASSLALIRRANEKLFF
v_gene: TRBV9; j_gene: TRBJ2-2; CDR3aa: CASSVAGNTGELFF
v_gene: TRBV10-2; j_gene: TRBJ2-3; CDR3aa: CASAVSGDTQYF
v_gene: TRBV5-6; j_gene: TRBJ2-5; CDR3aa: CASSWGIPGRHQETQYF
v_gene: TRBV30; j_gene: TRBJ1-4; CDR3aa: CAWSPGGGFRNEKLFF
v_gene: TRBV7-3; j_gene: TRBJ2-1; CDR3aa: CASSPRGAGRYSYNEQFF
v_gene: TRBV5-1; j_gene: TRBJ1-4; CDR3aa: CASSMAGQGWNEKLFF
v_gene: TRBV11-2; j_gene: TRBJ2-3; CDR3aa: CASSPGGPFTDTQYF
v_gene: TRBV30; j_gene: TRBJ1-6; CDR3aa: CASPGLNNSPLHF
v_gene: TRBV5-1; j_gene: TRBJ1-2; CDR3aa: CASSLGAGTLYGYTF